These 19 T cell receptor beta chains were sequenced from one sample in a study of blood T cell repertoires in COVID-19. TCRdb's copy holds only in-frame clones and misses some; the assay was immunoSEQ multiplex PCR. The sample comprises just over 300,000 clones, 85% to 90% of which are singletons, and about 4.6% rests with the top ten. Sequencing was performed on PBMCs or T cells enriched from blood (not recorded which). The source is a man aged 25-45 years who had recovered from COVID-19.

The J gene is TRBJ2-1, the V gene TRBV2; 10 bases align to TRBD2. The germline CDR1 and CDR2 sequences are SNHLY and FYNNEI. The CDR3 has 17 residues. V shed 2 bases, J shed 5 bases, and the junction held 9 bases outside the gene matches. CDR3 coding DNA: TGTGCCAGCAGTGAAAGGTGGGCTAGCGGGGGTGACAATGAGCAGTTCTTC. It yields the protein CASSERWASGGDNEQFF.

The chain links TRBV7-9 to TRBJ2-5, with TRBD2 matching over 14 bases. V lost 2 bases and J lost 1; bases outside the gene matches: 6. The CDR3 spans 18 residues. Per germline, CDR1 SEHNR and CDR2 FQNEAQ (reference sequence). CDR3 region: CASSLSRTSGGPQETQYF. Written as DNA, the CDR3 is TGTGCCAGCAGCTTATCAAGGACTAGCGGGGGGCCCCAAGAGACCCAGTACTTC.

This chain links TRBV10-3 with TRBJ2-3, with 7 bases fitting TRBD1. The CDR3 has 13 amino acids. CDR1 and CDR2 (germline): ENHRY, SYGVKD. Losses at the gene ends were 11 bases for V and 2 bases for J; bases not matched to a gene: 7. In DNA, the CDR3 is TGTGCCTTCACAGGGGATACCACAGATACGCAGTATTTT. As protein: CAFTGDTTDTQYF.

This chain joins TRBV2 and TRBJ2-3; no firm D call. Germline CDR1 and CDR2: SNHLY and FYNNEI. Trimming cost V 2 bases and J 1 base, with 10 bases left between them. This CDR3 comprises 15 residues. The DNA of the CDR3 is TGTGCCAGCAGTGAATGGGCGCCAGGCACAGATACGCAGTATTTT. It yields the protein CASSEWAPGTDTQYF.

This clone was seen only a few times. This rearrangement joins TRBV10-1 to TRBJ1-1; D ambiguous. The CDR3 contains 13 residues. Germline CDR1 reads WNHNN; CDR2 reads SYGVQD (reference sequence). With 5 bases removed from V and 1 base from J, the gap between germline ends came to 8 bases. The CDR3 DNA sequence: TGCGCCAGCAGTCCCCACGGGAACACTGAAGCTTTCTTT. Protein sequence: CASSPHGNTEAFF.

This clone was detected once. V usage is TRBV5-1 and J usage is TRBJ1-6, with D possibly being TRBD1 (6 bases). The V gene lost 0 bases and the J gene lost 8 bases, with 15 bases spanning the gap. The CDR3 has 16 amino acids. Looked up from germline, CDR1 is SGHRS and CDR2 is YFSETQ. DNA for the CDR3: TGCGCCAGCAGCTTGGAGGGCGGGGGCAGTTATTCACCCCTCCACTTT. Translation: CASSLEGGGSYSPLHF.

The CDR3 nucleotides read TGTGCCACTAGTTCTGATACGCAGTATTTT. Amino acid sequence: CATSSDTQYF. The rearrangement uses TRBV2 and TRBJ2-3; D gene ambiguous. In germline, CDR1 is SNHLY, CDR2 FYNNEI. There are 10 residues in the CDR3. V lost 10 bases and J 6 bases, leaving 8 bases between the germline ends.

This sequence joins TRBV7-9 and TRBJ1-5; 7 bases line up with TRBD1. Germline loops: CDR1 SEHNR, CDR2 FQNEAQ (reference sequence). The junction had 9 bases not matched to a gene; V was cut back by 0 bases and J by 7 bases. The CDR3 length is 16 residues. Written as DNA, the CDR3 is TGTGCCAGCAGCTTAGCCACAGGGGCGAGGGAGCAGCCCCAGCATTTT. Encoded protein: CASSLATGAREQPQHF.

V and J are TRBV6-6 and TRBJ2-3, with TRBD1 identical over 7 bases. The CDR3 extends over 14 amino acids. Per the germline V gene, CDR1 is MNHNY and CDR2 is SVGAGI (reference sequence). Unmatched junction bases numbered 13, after V lost 10 bases and J lost 6 bases. The CDR3 DNA sequence: TGTGCCACTACACAGGGGCCATATCAGGATACGCAGTATTTT. The encoded protein is CATTQGPYQDTQYF.

This clone showed up just a few times. The rearrangement links TRBV29-1 to TRBJ1-4, with D maybe TRBD1 (6 bases). This CDR3 is 12 amino acids long. V shed 3 bases and J shed 4 bases, with 6 bases lying between them. Germline V gene data show CDR1 as SQVTM and CDR2 as ANQGSEA. In nucleotides, the CDR3 is TGCAGCGTTGACAGGGGTAATGAAAAACTGTTTTTT. Protein: CSVDRGNEKLFF.

The rearrangement uses TRBV27 and TRBJ2-7; 9 bases align to TRBD1. Germline-derived CDR1 and CDR2 are MNHEY and SMNVEV (reference sequence). V shed 7 bases, J shed 6 bases, and the junction held 10 bases outside the gene matches. This CDR3 has 14 amino acids. The CDR3 DNA sequence: TGTGCCAGCATCCGCCGGGACAGGGTTGGCGAGCAGTACTTC. The encoded protein is CASIRRDRVGEQYF.

The chain links TRBV4-1 to TRBJ1-4; D perhaps matches TRBD1 (5 bases). This CDR3 region has 16 residues. V gave up 4 bases and J gave up 5 bases, with 17 bases separating them. Germline lookup yields CDR1 MGHRA and CDR2 YSYEKL. For the CDR3, the DNA is TGCGCCAGCAGCCGATCCCCCGGTCCAGGGAATGAAAAACTGTTTTTT. Translation: CASSRSPGPGNEKLFF.

The rearrangement joins TRBV29-1 to TRBJ2-2; 8 bases are shared with TRBD1. The CDR3 runs 14 residues. Trimming cost V 2 bases and J 7 bases; bases outside gene matches: 6. The germline V gene encodes CDR1 SQVTM and CDR2 ANQGSEA. The DNA of the CDR3 is TGCAGCGTTGAATCGGGACAGGACTACGGGGAGCTGTTTTTT. It encodes CSVESGQDYGELFF.

This clone was seen a handful of times. The gene calls are TRBV7-9 and TRBJ1-2, with unresolved D. Trimming removed 2 bases from V and 8 bases from J, with 18 bases in between. Germline CDR1 SEHNR, CDR2 FQNEAQ (reference sequence). The CDR3 extends over 15 amino acids. The CDR3 coding sequence is TGTGCCAGCAGCTTAAACGGGATTCTGGGTGACGGCTACACCTTC. This sequence encodes CASSLNGILGDGYTF.

About this clone: Other DNA sequences from this sample encode an identical CDR3 as well. This chain links TRBV5-1 with TRBJ1-2, with TRBD1 as a possible D gene (5 bases). The length of the CDR3 is 14 residues. V dropped 4 bases and J dropped 2 bases, with 12 bases sitting between them. CDR1 is SGHRS, CDR2 YFSETQ, per germline. The CDR3 region is CASSPGSANYGYTF. For the CDR3, the DNA is TGCGCCAGCAGCCCAGGGTCTGCGAACTATGGCTACACCTTC.

The chain recombines TRBV7-8 with TRBJ1-6, with D possibly TRBD1 on 6 matching bases. The germline V and J ends were trimmed by 5 bases and 4 bases, with 12 bases remaining between them. From germline, CDR1 is SGHVS and CDR2 FQNEAQ. The CDR3 consists of 15 residues. As DNA, the CDR3 is TGTGCCAGCAGCATCAACAGGGCTTATAATTCACCCCTCCACTTT. Amino acid sequence: CASSINRAYNSPLHF.

The gene calls are TRBV2 and TRBJ2-2, with TRBD1 as a possible D gene (5 bases). The germline V and J ends were trimmed by 6 bases and 5 bases, with 10 bases remaining between them. This CDR3 has 13 amino acids. Germline V CDR1 and CDR2: SNHLY, FYNNEI. The CDR3 region has the DNA TGTGCCAGCAGCCCAGGGTGGACCGGGGAGCTGTTTTTT. Its translation is CASSPGWTGELFF.

This rearrangement joins TRBV3-1 (or the pseudogene TRBV3-2) to TRBJ1-3, with D hard to call. Trimming pared 9 bases from V and 0 bases from J, leaving 6 bases between. The germline gives CDR1 LGHDT, CDR2 YNNKEL (reference sequence). The CDR3 length is 12 residues. The CDR3 sequence is CASGPSGNTIYF. The DNA of the CDR3 is TGTGCCAGTGGGCCCTCTGGAAACACCATATATTTT.

This clone was counted only a few times. V is TRBV7-2 and J is TRBJ2-4; 7 bases align to TRBD1. CDR3 length equals 15 residues. Germline values: CDR1 SGHTA, CDR2 FQGNSA. V was pared by 1 base and J by 6 bases, with 6 bases of the junction left unmatched. This CDR3 reads CASSLGGGAGNIQYF. The DNA of the CDR3 is TGTGCCAGCAGCTTAGGAGGGGGCGCAGGAAACATTCAGTACTTC.